This T cell receptor beta chain derives from a study of CD8 T cells in Susac syndrome. Sequencing targeted TCR beta in T cells from blood (CD8+ and CD4+). The diagnostic criteria for definite or probable disease, as recently defined, were met by the patients with Susac syndrome. V lost 0 bases to trimming and J lost 8 bases, with 14 bases between them. The CDR3 runs 15 residues. From germline, CDR1 is LGHNA and CDR2 YSLEER. Study results and caveats: The study's TCR sequencing and HLA analysis covered a relatively small number of individuals, and the study acknowledged this.

To note about this clonotype: The antigen is unknown.

The RNA, roughly 0.5 to 1 ug, was put through reverse transcription using random hexamers. immunoSEQ multiplex PCR amplified TCR beta CDR3 across 54 Vbeta, 13 Jbeta. MiXCR, run by TCRdb on the immunoSEQ multiplex PCR reads, gives a single entry per CDR3 protein. The repertoire holds tens of thousands of distinct CDR3 sequences, with approximately 95% as singletons. This TCR derives from a human donor with Susac syndrome. J is TRBJ2-1 and V is TRBV4-3; the D is unclear. Material for sequencing was CD8+ T cells from PBMCs. The CDR3 bases are TGCGCCAGCAGCCAAGATAGAAGGCCCTCCGATGAGCAGTTCTTC. Amino acids: CASSQDRRPSDEQFF.